This TCR beta chain was observed in a study of follicular helper T cells after annual influenza vaccination. Background on the study: Some donors were sampled over the 2013-2014, 2014-2015 and 2015-2016 vaccinations.

Only in-frame clones appear in the TCRdb table, and some are missing; sequencing was by immunoSEQ multiplex PCR. This sample has 5,000 to 7,000 clones; roughly four fifths occur once, and the top ten carry less than 0.75%. A remark on this clone: The target antigen is unknown.

Time point noted: 2015-2016 season, pre-vaccination. Sorted blood CD4 subsets were sequenced before and after adults received seasonal inactivated influenza vaccine. Notes on the study in general: Only 10-20% of analyzed cells yielded productive TCRB sequences.

This receptor was obtained from an adult who received the influenza vaccine. Material: CXCR5- memory CD4+ T cells sorted from blood, obtained on the day of influenza vaccination.

The CDR3 here is CASRGSTENGYTF. The DNA for the CDR3 is TGTGCCAGCAGGGGATCGACAGAGAATGGCTACACCTTC. V usage is TRBV9 and J usage is TRBJ1-2; possible D gene TRBD1, 5 bases. Trimming removed 5 bases at V and 6 bases at J, with 14 bases between. CDR1 is SGDLS, CDR2 YYNGEE, per germline. The CDR3 sequence is 13 residues long.